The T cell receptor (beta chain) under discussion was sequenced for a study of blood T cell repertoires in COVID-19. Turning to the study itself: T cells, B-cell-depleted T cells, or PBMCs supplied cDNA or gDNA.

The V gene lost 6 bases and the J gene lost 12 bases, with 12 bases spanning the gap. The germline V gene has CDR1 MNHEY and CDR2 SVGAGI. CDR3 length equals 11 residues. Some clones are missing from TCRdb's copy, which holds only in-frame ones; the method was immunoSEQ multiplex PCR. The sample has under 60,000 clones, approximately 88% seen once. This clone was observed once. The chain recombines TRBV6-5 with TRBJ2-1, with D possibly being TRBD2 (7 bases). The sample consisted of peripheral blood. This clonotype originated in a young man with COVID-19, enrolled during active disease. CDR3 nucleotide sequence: TGTGCCAGCAGCCCGGGGGGCCGGCAGTTCTTC. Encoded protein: CASSPGGRQFF.